The 11 T cell receptor beta chains given below trace back to one sample, sequenced in a study of cytomegalovirus exposure and HLA in healthy donors. The PCR was carried out with 60 Vbeta primers and 13 Jbeta primers. The assay was immunoSEQ multiplex PCR, and TCRdb's table has in-frame clones only and misses some. The table lists around 38,000 clones, roughly 67% of them singletons. The specimen was PBMCs. Receptors were obtained from a man aged 45-60 years in good health and CMV-seropositive.

The chain uses TRBV15 and TRBJ2-5, with 8 nucleotides matching TRBD2. V trimming: 2 bases; J trimming: 5 bases; junction bases outside the gene matches: 13. Germline V gene sequence: CDR1 LNHNV, CDR2 YYDKDF (reference sequence). This CDR3 region has 17 residues. The CDR3 loop is CATSRSVSGDLQETQYF. CDR3 nucleotide sequence: TGTGCCACCAGCAGATCCGTTAGCGGGGACCTTCAGGAGACCCAGTACTTC.

The V gene is TRBV5-1, the J gene TRBJ1-6; the D gene is possibly TRBD1 (5 bases). The V and J ends lost 0 bases and 4 bases respectively, with 8 bases between them. CDR3 size: 15 residues. Germline CDR1 SGHRS, CDR2 YFSETQ. This CDR3 is CASSLEGLYNSPLHF. The DNA of the CDR3 is TGCGCCAGCAGCTTGGAGGGGTTATATAATTCACCCCTCCACTTT.

V usage is TRBV7-2 and J usage is TRBJ2-1; tentatively, D is TRBD1 (6 bases). V lost 2 bases to trimming and J lost 10 bases, with 21 bases between them. The CDR3 runs 16 residues. Germline V lookup: CDR1 SGHTA, CDR2 FQGNSA. The CDR3 is CASSLRPSGTTREQFF. DNA of the CDR3: TGTGCCAGCAGCTTAAGGCCCTCCGGGACAACCCGCGAGCAGTTCTTC.

The rearrangement joins TRBV5-6 to TRBJ1-1; D gene unclear. Germline CDR1 is SGHDT and CDR2 is YYEEEE. The CDR3 is 14 residues long. The V and J ends lost 4 bases and 0 bases respectively, with 10 bases between them. Written as DNA, the CDR3 is TGTGCCAGCAGCCGGTTTTACGTGAACACTGAAGCTTTCTTT. Translating gives CASSRFYVNTEAFF.

The gene calls are TRBV9 and TRBJ1-2, with TRBD1 identical over 9 bases. Losses at the gene ends were 3 bases for V and 0 bases for J; bases not matched to a gene: 9. CDR3 length: 17 amino acids. From germline, CDR1 is SGDLS and CDR2 YYNGEE. CDR3 DNA: TGTGCCAGCAGCGCAGACAGAGGACAGGGGCCTAACTATGGCTACACCTTC. Protein product: CASSADRGQGPNYGYTF. Full variable domain (outside the CDR3, taken from reference TRBV9 and TRBJ1-2): DSGVTQTPKHLITATGQRVTLRCSPRSGDLSVYWYQQSLDQGLQFLIQYYNGEERAKGNILERFSAQQFPDLHSELNLSSLELGDSALYFCASSADRGQGPNYGYTFGSGTRLTVV.

This clone was picked up a small number of times. The V gene is TRBV11-2, the J gene TRBJ2-4, with 7 bases fitting TRBD1. CDR1 and CDR2 from the germline V gene are SGHAT and FQNNGV. Trimming removed 4 bases from V and 0 bases from J; junction bases left unmatched: 3. This CDR3 spans 15 amino acids. The chain's CDR3 is CASSSGQLAKNIQYF. CDR3 bases: TGTGCCAGCAGCTCGGGACAGCTAGCCAAAAACATTCAGTACTTC.

Only a few counts were recorded for this clone. The chain uses TRBV7-9 and TRBJ1-2; possibly TRBD1 for D (5 bases). The germline gives CDR1 SEHNR, CDR2 FQNEAQ (reference sequence). The V end lost 2 bases, the J end lost 6 bases, and 13 bases lay between the germline ends. The CDR3 loop spans 14 amino acids. CDR3 coding DNA: TGTGCCAGCAGCTTATTCGCGACAGTGGATGGCTACACCTTC. Protein product: CASSLFATVDGYTF. Looking up the rest from reference TRBV7-9 and TRBJ1-2 gives the full variable domain: DTGVSQNPRHKITKRGQNVTFRCDPISEHNRLYWYRQTLGQGPEFLTYFQNEAQLEKSRLLSDRFSAERPKGSFSTLEIQRTEQGDSAMYLCASSLFATVDGYTFGSGTRLTVV.

V gene TRBV7-2 combines with J gene TRBJ1-2; the D gene is possibly TRBD1 (6 bases). Trimming removed 0 bases at V and 2 bases at J, with 10 bases between. This CDR3 has 15 residues. The germline V gene encodes CDR1 SGHTA and CDR2 FQGNSA. For the CDR3, the DNA is TGTGCCAGCAGCTTAGCCGTGACAGGCAACTATGGCTACACCTTC. Translating gives CASSLAVTGNYGYTF.

This clone was observed a few times. The chain uses TRBV7-2 and TRBJ1-1; 11 bases fit TRBD1. This CDR3 has 18 residues. Germline V gene sequence: CDR1 SGHTA, CDR2 FQGNSA. With 5 bases clipped from V and 4 bases from J, the junction kept 15 bases outside the gene matches. The CDR3 DNA is TGTGCCAGCAGCCCCTCGGCGAGGACAGGGGGCAGGGGCACTGAAGCTTTCTTT. This codes for CASSPSARTGGRGTEAFF.

The chain employs TRBV9 and TRBJ2-7; TRBD2 matches 10 bases. The CDR3 has 14 amino acids. Per germline, CDR1 SGDLS and CDR2 YYNGEE. Unmatched junction bases numbered 2, after V lost 3 bases and J lost 2 bases. The CDR3 sequence: CASSAGLAAYEQYF. The CDR3 nucleotides read TGTGCCAGCAGCGCCGGACTAGCGGCCTACGAGCAGTACTTC.

The rearrangement uses TRBV7-3 and TRBJ2-3; weak D call: TRBD2 (6 bases). The CDR3 has 14 residues. Germline values: CDR1 SGHTA, CDR2 FQGTGA. Trimming took 5 bases from V and 6 from J, leaving 15 bases between them. The CDR3 region is CASSPGLGRDTQYF. The CDR3 bases are TGTGCCAGCAGCCCGGGGCTGGGGAGGGATACGCAGTATTTT. Filled out from reference TRBV7-3 and TRBJ2-3, the complete variable domain reads GAGVSQTPSNKVTEKGKYVELRCDPISGHTALYWYRQSLGQGPEFLIYFQGTGAADDSGLPNDRFFAVRPEGSVSTLKIQRTERGDSAVYLCASSPGLGRDTQYFGPGTRLTVL.